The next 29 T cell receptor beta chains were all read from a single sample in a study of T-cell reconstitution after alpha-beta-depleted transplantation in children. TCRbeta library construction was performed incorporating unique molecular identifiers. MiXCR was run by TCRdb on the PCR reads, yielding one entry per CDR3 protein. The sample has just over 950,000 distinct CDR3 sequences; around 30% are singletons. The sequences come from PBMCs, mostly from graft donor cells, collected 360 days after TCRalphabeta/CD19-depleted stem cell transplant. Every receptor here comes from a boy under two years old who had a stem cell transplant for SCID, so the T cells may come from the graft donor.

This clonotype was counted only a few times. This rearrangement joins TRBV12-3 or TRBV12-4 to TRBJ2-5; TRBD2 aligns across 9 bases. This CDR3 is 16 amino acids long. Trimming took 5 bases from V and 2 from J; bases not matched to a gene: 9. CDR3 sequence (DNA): TGTGCCAGCAGTCTACCGGGACTAGCTCGGCAAGAGACCCAGTACTTC. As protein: CASSLPGLARQETQYF.

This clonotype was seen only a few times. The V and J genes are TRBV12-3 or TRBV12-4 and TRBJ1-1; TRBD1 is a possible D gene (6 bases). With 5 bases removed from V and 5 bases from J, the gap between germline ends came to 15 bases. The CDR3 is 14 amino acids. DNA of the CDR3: TGTGCCAGCAGTGTACAGGGTATTACGACTGAAGCTTTCTTT. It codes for CASSVQGITTEAFF.

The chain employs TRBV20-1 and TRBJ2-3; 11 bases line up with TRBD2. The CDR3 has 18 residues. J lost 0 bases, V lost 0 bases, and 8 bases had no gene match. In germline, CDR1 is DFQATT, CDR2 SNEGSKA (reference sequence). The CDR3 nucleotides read TGCAGTGCTAGAGATTGGCTAGCGGGGGGTCCTAGCACAGATACGCAGTATTTT. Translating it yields CSARDWLAGGPSTDTQYF.

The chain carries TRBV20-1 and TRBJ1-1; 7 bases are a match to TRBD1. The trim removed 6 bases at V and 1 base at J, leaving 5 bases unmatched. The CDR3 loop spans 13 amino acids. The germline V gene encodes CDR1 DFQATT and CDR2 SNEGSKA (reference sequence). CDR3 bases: TGCAGTGCAACCCGACAGGGGAACACTGAAGCTTTCTTT. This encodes CSATRQGNTEAFF.

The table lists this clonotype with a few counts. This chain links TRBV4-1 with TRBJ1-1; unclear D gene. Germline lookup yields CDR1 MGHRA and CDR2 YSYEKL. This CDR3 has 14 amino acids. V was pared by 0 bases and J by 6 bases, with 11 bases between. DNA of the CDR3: TGCGCCAGCAGCCAAGATTCCAGGTTTCCTGAAGCTTTCTTT. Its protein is CASSQDSRFPEAFF.

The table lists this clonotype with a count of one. CDR3 amino acids: CASRERRILPGQGVTDTQYF. As DNA, the CDR3 is TGTGCCAGCAGGGAAAGACGAATCTTACCCGGACAGGGGGTAACAGATACGCAGTATTTT. This chain joins TRBV2 and TRBJ2-3; TRBD1 aligns across 10 bases. This CDR3 region has 20 residues. The V and J ends lost 6 bases and 3 bases, in that order; junction bases with no gene match: 21. Germline loops: CDR1 SNHLY, CDR2 FYNNEI.

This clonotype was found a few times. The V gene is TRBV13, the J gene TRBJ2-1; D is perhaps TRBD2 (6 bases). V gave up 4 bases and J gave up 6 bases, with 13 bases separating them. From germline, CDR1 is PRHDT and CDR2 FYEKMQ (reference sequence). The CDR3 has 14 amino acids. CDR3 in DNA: TGTGCCAGCAGCTACGGCGGGGCGGTCAATGAGCAGTTCTTC. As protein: CASSYGGAVNEQFF.

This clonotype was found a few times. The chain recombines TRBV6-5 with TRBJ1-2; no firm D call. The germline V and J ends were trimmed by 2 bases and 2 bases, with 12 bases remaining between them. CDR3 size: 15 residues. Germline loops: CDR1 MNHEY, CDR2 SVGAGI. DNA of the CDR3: TGTGCCAGCAGTTACGGCCCAGCGGCGAACTATGGCTACACCTTC. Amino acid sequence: CASSYGPAANYGYTF.

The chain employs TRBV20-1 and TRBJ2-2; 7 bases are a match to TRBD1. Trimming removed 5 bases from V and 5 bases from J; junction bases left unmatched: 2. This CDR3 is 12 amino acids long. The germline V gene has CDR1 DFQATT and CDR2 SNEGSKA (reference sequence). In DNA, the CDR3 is TGCAGTGCTCGACAGGGTACCGGGGAGCTGTTTTTT. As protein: CSARQGTGELFF.

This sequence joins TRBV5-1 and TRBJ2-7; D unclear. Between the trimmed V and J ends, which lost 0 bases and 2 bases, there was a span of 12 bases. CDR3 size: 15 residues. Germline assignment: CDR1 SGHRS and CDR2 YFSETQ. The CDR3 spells CASSLEWGYTYEQYF. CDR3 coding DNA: TGCGCCAGCAGCTTGGAGTGGGGATACACCTACGAGCAGTACTTC.

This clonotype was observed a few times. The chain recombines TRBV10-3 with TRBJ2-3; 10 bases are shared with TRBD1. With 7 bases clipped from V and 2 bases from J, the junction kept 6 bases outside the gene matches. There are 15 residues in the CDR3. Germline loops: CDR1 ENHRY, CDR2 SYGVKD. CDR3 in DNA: TGTGCCATCAAAGCGGACAGGGGGTCCACAGATACGCAGTATTTT. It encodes CAIKADRGSTDTQYF.

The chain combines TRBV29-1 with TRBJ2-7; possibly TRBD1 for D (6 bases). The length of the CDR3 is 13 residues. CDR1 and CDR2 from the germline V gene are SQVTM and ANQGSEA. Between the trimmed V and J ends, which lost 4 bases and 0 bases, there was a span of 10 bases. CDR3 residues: CSVGRDNSYEQYF. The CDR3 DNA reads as TGCAGCGTTGGCCGGGACAACTCCTACGAGCAGTACTTC.

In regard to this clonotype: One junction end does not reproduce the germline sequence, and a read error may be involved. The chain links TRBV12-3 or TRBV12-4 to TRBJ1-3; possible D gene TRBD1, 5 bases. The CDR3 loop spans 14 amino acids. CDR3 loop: CASSLMGLGGAGHF. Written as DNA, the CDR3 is TGTGCCAGCAGTTTAATGGGATTGGGCGGGGCCGGACATTTT.

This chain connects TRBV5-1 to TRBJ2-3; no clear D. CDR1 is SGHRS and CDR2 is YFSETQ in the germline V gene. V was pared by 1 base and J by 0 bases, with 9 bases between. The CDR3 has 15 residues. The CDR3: CASSLRQRSTDTQYF. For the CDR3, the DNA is TGCGCCAGCAGCTTGCGACAACGAAGCACAGATACGCAGTATTTT.

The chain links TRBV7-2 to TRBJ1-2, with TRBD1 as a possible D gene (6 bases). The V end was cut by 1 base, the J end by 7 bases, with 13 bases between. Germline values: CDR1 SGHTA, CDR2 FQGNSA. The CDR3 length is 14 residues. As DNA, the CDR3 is TGTGCCAGCAGCTTAGGAGGGGGGCCCGGTGGCTACACCTTC. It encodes CASSLGGGPGGYTF.

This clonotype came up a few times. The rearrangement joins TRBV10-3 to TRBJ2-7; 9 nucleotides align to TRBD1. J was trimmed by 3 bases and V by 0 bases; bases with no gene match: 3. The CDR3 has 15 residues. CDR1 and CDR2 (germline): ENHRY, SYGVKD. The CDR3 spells CAISESGTGIYEQYF. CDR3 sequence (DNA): TGTGCCATCAGTGAGTCTGGGACAGGGATCTACGAGCAGTACTTC.

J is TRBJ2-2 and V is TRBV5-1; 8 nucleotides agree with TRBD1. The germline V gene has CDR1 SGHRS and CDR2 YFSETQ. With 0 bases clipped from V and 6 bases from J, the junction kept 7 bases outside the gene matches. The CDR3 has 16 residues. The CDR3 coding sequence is TGCGCCAGCAGCTTGGGTCCTGTGACAGGGGCCGGGGAGCTGTTTTTT. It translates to CASSLGPVTGAGELFF. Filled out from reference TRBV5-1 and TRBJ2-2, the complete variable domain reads KAGVTQTPRYLIKTRGQQVTLSCSPISGHRSVSWYQQTPGQGLQFLFEYFSETQRNKGNFPGRFSGRQFSNSRSEMNVSTLELGDSALYLCASSLGPVTGAGELFFGEGSRLTVL.

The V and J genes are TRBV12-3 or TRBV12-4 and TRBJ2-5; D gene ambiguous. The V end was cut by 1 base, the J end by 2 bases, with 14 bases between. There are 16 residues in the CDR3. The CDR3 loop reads CASSLVGVLKQETQYF. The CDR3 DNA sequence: TGTGCCAGCAGTTTAGTCGGCGTGCTAAAACAAGAGACCCAGTACTTC.

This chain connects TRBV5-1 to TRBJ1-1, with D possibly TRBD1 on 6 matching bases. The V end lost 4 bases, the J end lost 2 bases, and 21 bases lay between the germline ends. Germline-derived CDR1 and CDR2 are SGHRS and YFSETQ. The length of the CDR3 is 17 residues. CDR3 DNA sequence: TGCGCCAGCAGCCCGATACAGGGTATGGGGCTTAACACTGAAGCTTTCTTT. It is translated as CASSPIQGMGLNTEAFF.

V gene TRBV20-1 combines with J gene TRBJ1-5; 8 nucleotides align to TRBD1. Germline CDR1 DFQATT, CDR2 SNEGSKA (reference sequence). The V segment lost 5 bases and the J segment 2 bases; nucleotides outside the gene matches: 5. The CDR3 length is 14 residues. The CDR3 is CSASQGAGNQPQHF. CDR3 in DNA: TGCAGTGCTTCTCAGGGGGCTGGCAATCAGCCCCAGCATTTT.

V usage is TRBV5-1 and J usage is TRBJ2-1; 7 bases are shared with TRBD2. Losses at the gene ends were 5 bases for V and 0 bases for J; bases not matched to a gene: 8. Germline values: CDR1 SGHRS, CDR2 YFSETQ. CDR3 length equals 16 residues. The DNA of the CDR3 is TGCGCCAGCAGTCCGGGACTAACAAGCTCCTACAATGAGCAGTTCTTC. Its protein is CASSPGLTSSYNEQFF.

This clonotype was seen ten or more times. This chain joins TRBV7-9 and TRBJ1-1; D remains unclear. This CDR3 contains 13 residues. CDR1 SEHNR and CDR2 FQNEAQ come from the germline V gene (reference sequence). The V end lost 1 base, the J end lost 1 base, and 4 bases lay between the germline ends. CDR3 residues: CASSLEQNTEAFF. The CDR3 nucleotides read TGTGCCAGCAGCTTAGAGCAGAACACTGAAGCTTTCTTT.

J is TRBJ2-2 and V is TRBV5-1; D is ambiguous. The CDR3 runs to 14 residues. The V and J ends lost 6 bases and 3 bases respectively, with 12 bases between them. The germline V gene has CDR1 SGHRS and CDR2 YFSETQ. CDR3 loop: CASTGPFDTGELFF. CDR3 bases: TGCGCCAGCACCGGGCCTTTTGACACCGGGGAGCTGTTTTTT. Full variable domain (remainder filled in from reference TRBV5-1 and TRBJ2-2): KAGVTQTPRYLIKTRGQQVTLSCSPISGHRSVSWYQQTPGQGLQFLFEYFSETQRNKGNFPGRFSGRQFSNSRSEMNVSTLELGDSALYLCASTGPFDTGELFFGEGSRLTVL.

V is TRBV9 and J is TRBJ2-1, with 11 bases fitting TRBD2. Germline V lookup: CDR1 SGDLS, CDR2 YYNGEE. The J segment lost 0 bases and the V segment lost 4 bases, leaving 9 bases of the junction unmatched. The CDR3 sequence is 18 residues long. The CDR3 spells CASSLRLAGRSSYNEQFF. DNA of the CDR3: TGTGCCAGCAGCTTGAGACTAGCGGGGCGGAGCTCCTACAATGAGCAGTTCTTC.

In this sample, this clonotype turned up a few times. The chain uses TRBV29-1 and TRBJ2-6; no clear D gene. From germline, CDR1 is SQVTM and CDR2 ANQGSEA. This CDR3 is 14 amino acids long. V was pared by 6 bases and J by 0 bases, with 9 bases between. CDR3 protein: CSVEQNSGANVLTF. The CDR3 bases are TGCAGCGTAGAACAGAACTCTGGGGCCAACGTCCTGACTTTC. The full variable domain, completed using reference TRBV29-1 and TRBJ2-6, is SAVISQKPSRDICQRGTSLTIQCQVDSQVTMMFWYRQQPGQSLTLIATANQGSEATYESGFVIDKFPISRPNLTFSTLTVSNMSPEDSSIYLCSVEQNSGANVLTFGAGSRLTVL.

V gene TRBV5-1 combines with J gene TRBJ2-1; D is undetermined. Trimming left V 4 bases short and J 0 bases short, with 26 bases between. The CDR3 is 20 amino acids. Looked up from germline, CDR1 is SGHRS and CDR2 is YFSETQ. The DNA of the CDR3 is TGCGCCAGCAGCGTAGAAATGACGGGCACCATTAAGAGCTCCTACAATGAGCAGTTCTTC. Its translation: CASSVEMTGTIKSSYNEQFF.

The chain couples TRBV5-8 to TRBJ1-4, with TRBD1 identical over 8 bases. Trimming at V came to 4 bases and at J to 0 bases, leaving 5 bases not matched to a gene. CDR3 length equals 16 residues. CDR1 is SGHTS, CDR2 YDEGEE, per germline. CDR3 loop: CASSVGQGTTNEKLFF. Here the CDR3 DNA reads TGTGCCAGCAGCGTTGGACAGGGTACAACTAATGAAAAACTGTTTTTT.

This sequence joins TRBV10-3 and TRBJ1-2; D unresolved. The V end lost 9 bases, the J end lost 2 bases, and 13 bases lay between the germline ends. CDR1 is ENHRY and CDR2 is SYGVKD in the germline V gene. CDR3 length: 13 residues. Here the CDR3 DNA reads TGTGCCATGGGCCCCGGGCAGAACTATGGCTACACCTTC. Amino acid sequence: CAMGPGQNYGYTF.

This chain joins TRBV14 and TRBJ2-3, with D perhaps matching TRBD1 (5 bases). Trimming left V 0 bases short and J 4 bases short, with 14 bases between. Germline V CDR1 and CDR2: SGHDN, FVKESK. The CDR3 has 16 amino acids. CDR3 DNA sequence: TGTGCCAGCAGCCAAGACACGGGCAGGGTTTCAGATACGCAGTATTTT. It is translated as CASSQDTGRVSDTQYF.